This T cell receptor (beta chain) was identified during a study of blood T cell repertoires in COVID-19. On the study more broadly: Sites across the United States, Italy and Spain contributed samples from acute and convalescent COVID-19. In each case, the material was cDNA or gDNA derived from T cells, B-cell-depleted T cells, or PBMCs.

V was clipped by 2 bases and J by 5 bases; unmatched bases: 6. Germline V lookup: CDR1 MDHEN, CDR2 SYDVKM. The CDR3 runs 16 residues. One Seattle source followed patients from active infection through their disease course. The repertoire was sequenced with immunoSEQ multiplex PCR; TCRdb's copy has only in-frame clones and lacks some. The table records 250,000 to 350,000 clones, about nine tenths of them present only once. The clonotype comes from a woman in her thirties with COVID-19, enrolled during active disease. The chain uses TRBV28 and TRBJ1-5, with 10 bases fitting TRBD1. The sample consisted of peripheral blood. The CDR3 region has the DNA TGTGCCAGCAGTTTAAGACCGGGACAGGGGTATCAGCCCCAGCATTTT. It translates to CASSLRPGQGYQPQHF.